This is a list of T cell receptor beta chains from one sample in a study of cytomegalovirus exposure and HLA in healthy donors. TCRdb's table, derived via immunoSEQ multiplex PCR, lists solely in-frame clones and lacks some. This table holds 180,000 or so clones, over 70% found once. The source material was PBMCs. The receptors stem from a man aged 18 to 30 in good health and CMV-seronegative. Each CDR3 is given with its conserved first and last residue. Fields, in order: D gene, V gene, J gene, CDR3 protein, CDR3 DNA. D genes are given only for firm matches.

TRBD2	TRBV4-1	TRBJ2-1	CASSQEKGLAVEQFF	TGCGCCAGCAGCCAAGAAAAAGGACTAGCAGTTGAGCAGTTCTTC
TRBD2	TRBV7-9	TRBJ2-3	CASSAKTSGRADVQYF	TGTGCCAGCAGCGCCAAGACTAGCGGGAGGGCCGACGTGCAGTATTTT
TRBD1	TRBV6-1	TRBJ1-4	CASFPGGTGTEKLFF	TGTGCCAGTTTCCCCGGGGGGACAGGAACTGAAAAACTGTTTTTT
TRBD1	TRBV2	TRBJ1-2	CASSEGWTGGHGYTF	TGTGCCAGCAGTGAAGGTTGGACAGGGGGGCATGGCTACACCTTC
TRBD1	TRBV13	TRBJ2-7	CASSLVGTVPSSYEQYF	TGTGCCAGCAGCTTAGTAGGGACAGTTCCAAGCTCCTACGAGCAGTACTTC
TRBD1	TRBV28	TRBJ1-5	CASSLIGQGGNQPQHF	TGTGCCAGCAGTTTGATCGGACAGGGGGGCAATCAGCCCCAGCATTTT
TRBD2	TRBV9	TRBJ2-3	CASSGALTSGSWGDTQYF	TGTGCCAGCAGCGGCGCGTTGACTAGCGGAAGTTGGGGAGATACGCAGTATTTT
TRBD1	TRBV29-1	TRBJ2-1	CSVAPAGGAVQQFF	TGCAGCGTTGCTCCGGCAGGGGGCGCAGTACAGCAGTTCTTC
NA	TRBV29-1	TRBJ1-2	CSVFQGHGYTF	TGTAGCGTTTTCCAGGGGCATGGCTACACCTTC
TRBD2	TRBV27	TRBJ2-3	CASSLARGGRGTQYF	TGTGCCAGCAGTTTAGCGCGGGGGGGGCGGGGTACGCAGTATTTT